Presented here are 26 T cell receptor beta chains from one specimen sequenced in a study of beta chain features in type 1 diabetes listed by TCRdb under 2018. Their recognized antigens are unknown. The research as a whole found: In all four CD4+ subsets, TCRB CDR3 length was moderately but significantly shorter in type 1 diabetes patients.

Receptor libraries were prepared by the immunoSEQ multiplex PCR assay. The High Capacity cDNA Reverse Transcription Kit was used to reverse transcribe all of the isolated RNA, meaning that expressed TCRB transcripts were what got sequenced. In TCRdb, the immuneACCESS table is reduced to in-frame sequences with V and J assigned. These tables do not hold every clone; where another copy was compared, an unresolved V gene accounts for under half, and the others remain unexplained. Recorded for this sample are hundreds of thousands of clones; over 12% of them occurred a single time. The top ten clones comprise roughly 0.04% of the sample. Sequencing was performed on naive CD4+ T cells from blood. This sample's cell subset or site label indicates: true naive CD4+ T cells. These receptors were taken from a man aged 18 to 35 with type 1 diabetes.

To note about this clone: Other DNA sequences in the sample encode the same CDR3. The gene calls are TRBV7-9 and TRBJ2-3, with D possibly TRBD2 on 5 matching bases. Trimming removed 3 bases at V and 3 bases at J, with 7 bases between. The length of the CDR3 is 13 residues. Germline V lookup: CDR1 SEHNR, CDR2 FQNEAQ (reference sequence). CDR3 in DNA: TGTGCCAGCAGCTTCGGCGGGACAGATACGCAGTATTTT. Translated: CASSFGGTDTQYF.

The rearrangement uses TRBV5-4 and TRBJ2-3; D might be TRBD2 (6 bases). V was trimmed by 2 bases and J by 1 base, leaving 14 bases between them. Germline V gene data show CDR1 as SGHNT and CDR2 as YYREEE (reference sequence). This CDR3 is built from 16 residues. The CDR3 sequence: CASSLGGTSGTDTQYF. CDR3 nucleotides: TGTGCCAGCAGCTTAGGAGGGACTTCCGGCACAGATACGCAGTATTTT.

There are a few counts of this clone. The CDR3 loop is CASSFQGPVRETQYF. CDR3 nucleotide sequence: TGTGCCAGCAGTTTCCAGGGTCCCGTGCGGGAGACCCAGTACTTC. J is TRBJ2-5 and V is TRBV28; possible D gene TRBD1, 5 bases. Between the trimmed V and J ends, which lost 3 bases and 5 bases, there was a span of 16 bases. The V gene's germline CDR1 is MDHEN and CDR2 SYDVKM. The CDR3 contains 15 residues.

This clone was recorded a few times. The chain employs TRBV15 and TRBJ2-7, with 9 bases matching TRBD1. This CDR3 region has 15 residues. Germline V gives CDR1 LNHNV, CDR2 YYDKDF (reference sequence). J lost 5 bases, V lost 0 bases, and 5 bases had no gene match. DNA for the CDR3: TGTGCCACCAGCAGAGATCCGGGGACAGGGAACGAGCAGTACTTC. It codes for CATSRDPGTGNEQYF.

V usage is TRBV14 and J usage is TRBJ1-2, with a weak D call TRBD1 (6 bases). CDR1 SGHDN and CDR2 FVKESK come from the germline V gene. This CDR3 spans 13 amino acids. V was trimmed by 4 bases and J by 2 bases, leaving 8 bases between them. CDR3 region: CASSPGVNYGYTF. The CDR3 DNA reads as TGTGCCAGCAGCCCAGGGGTCAACTATGGCTACACCTTC.

This clone turned up a few times. The chain couples TRBV19 to TRBJ1-1, with D hard to call. The CDR3 consists of 11 residues. V was trimmed by 3 bases and J by 8 bases, leaving 7 bases between them. Germline CDR1 LNHDA, CDR2 SQIVND (reference sequence). The DNA for the CDR3 is TGTGCCAGTAGTATCAATGGCGAAGCTTTCTTT. Translated, it gives CASSINGEAFF.

This clone was counted a few times. The chain is built from TRBV30 and TRBJ2-5; D ambiguous. The CDR3 spans 9 residues. Trimming cost V 5 bases and J 5 bases, with 3 bases left between them. The germline V gene encodes CDR1 GTSNPN and CDR2 SVGIG (reference sequence). The CDR3 spells CAWRETQYF. The CDR3, as DNA: TGTGCCTGGCGTGAGACCCAGTACTTC.

With regard to this clone: The junction departs from the called germline gene at one end, perhaps through a read error. V and J are TRBV30 and TRBJ1-1, with a possible D match to TRBD1 (5 bases). The CDR3 length is 13 residues. Germline V gene lookup returns CDR1 GTSNPN and CDR2 SVGIG (reference sequence). The CDR3, as DNA: TGTGCCGGGAGAAGGGACGGTAACACTGAAGCTTTCTTT. This translates into CAGRRDGNTEAFF.

This clone was counted between two and nine times. This chain uses TRBV30 with TRBJ2-7; D is ambiguous. This CDR3 spans 13 amino acids. The ends were cut back, 4 bases at V and 0 bases at J, with 10 bases in the middle. In germline, CDR1 is GTSNPN, CDR2 SVGIG (reference sequence). DNA for the CDR3: TGTGCCTGGAAGACACCCCTCTCCTACGAGCAGTACTTC. The encoded protein is CAWKTPLSYEQYF.

This clone was observed a handful of times. The CDR3 nucleotides read TGTGCCATCAGTGACTCGATGGAGTATGGCTACACCTTC. As protein: CAISDSMEYGYTF. V usage is TRBV10-3 and J usage is TRBJ1-2; D not certain. The V gene lost 3 bases and the J gene lost 5 bases, with 10 bases spanning the gap. This CDR3 is 13 amino acids long. Germline CDR1 reads ENHRY; CDR2 reads SYGVKD.

The V gene is TRBV5-6, the J gene TRBJ1-5; possible D gene TRBD1, 5 bases. The germline V gene has CDR1 SGHDT and CDR2 YYEEEE. Trimming took off 4 bases at V and 2 bases at J, with 10 bases between the two ends. The CDR3 spans 14 residues. The CDR3 sequence is CASSVGGGNQPQHF. The CDR3 DNA reads as TGTGCCAGCAGCGTCGGGGGAGGCAATCAGCCCCAGCATTTT.

This clone has more than one count but fewer than ten. CDR3 coding DNA: TGCGCCAGCAGCGGGACTCCCTCGGAAAATGAGCAGTTCTTC. Protein: CASSGTPSENEQFF. The rearrangement joins TRBV5-1 to TRBJ2-1; D is possibly TRBD2 (6 bases). This CDR3 has 14 amino acids. Trimming removed 4 bases from V and 7 bases from J, with 15 bases in between. Germline CDR1 is SGHRS and CDR2 is YFSETQ.

The gene calls are TRBV9 and TRBJ2-6; D not certain. This CDR3 region has 17 residues. The V end lost 4 bases, the J end lost 2 bases, and 16 bases lay between the germline ends. The germline V gene has CDR1 SGDLS and CDR2 YYNGEE. The CDR3 loop reads CASSTRLVGTGANVLTF. The CDR3 region has the DNA TGTGCCAGCAGCACCCGCCTCGTAGGGACTGGGGCCAACGTCCTGACTTTC.

This clone showed up just a few times. The CDR3 DNA is TGTGCCAGCAGCGTAGGAGGAACTAGCGGGGGCGAGGAGACCCAGTACTTC. Translating gives CASSVGGTSGGEETQYF. The chain recombines TRBV9 with TRBJ2-5; the match to TRBD2 covers 11 bases. The V segment lost 0 bases and the J segment 5 bases; nucleotides outside the gene matches: 9. This CDR3 is 17 amino acids long. Per the germline V gene, CDR1 is SGDLS and CDR2 is YYNGEE. The whole variable domain, remainder taken from reference TRBV9 and TRBJ2-5, is DSGVTQTPKHLITATGQRVTLRCSPRSGDLSVYWYQQSLDQGLQFLIQYYNGEERAKGNILERFSAQQFPDLHSELNLSSLELGDSALYFCASSVGGTSGGEETQYFGPGTRLLVL.

V and J are TRBV6-6 and TRBJ2-7; weak D call: TRBD1 (5 bases). The CDR3 runs 12 residues. CDR1 is MNHNY and CDR2 is SVGAGI in the germline V gene (reference sequence). Trimming removed 9 bases from V and 4 bases from J, with 13 bases in between. The CDR3 DNA is TGTGCCAGTGATCAGGGCTATTACGAGCAGTACTTC. This gives the protein CASDQGYYEQYF.

The chain joins TRBV6-6 to TRBJ1-1; D not certain. CDR1 MNHNY and CDR2 SVGAGI come from the germline V gene (reference sequence). This CDR3 has 15 amino acids. The V end was cut by 2 bases, the J end by 7 bases, with 17 bases between. This CDR3 is CASSYSKTIKSEAFF. The CDR3 nucleotides are TGTGCCAGCAGTTACAGCAAAACCATCAAAAGTGAAGCTTTCTTT.

This clone showed up just a few times. Other DNA variants within this sample encode the same CDR3. V and J are TRBV20-1 and TRBJ2-1; D is undetermined. The ends were cut back, 6 bases at V and 7 bases at J, with 7 bases in the middle. This CDR3 comprises 10 residues. CDR1 is DFQATT and CDR2 is SNEGSKA in the germline V gene (reference sequence). The CDR3 DNA follows: TGCAGTGCGAGCCGGAATGAGCAGTTCTTC. This codes for CSASRNEQFF.

The chain couples TRBV2 to TRBJ2-7; D is unclear. CDR1 is SNHLY and CDR2 is FYNNEI in the germline V gene. V shed 7 bases and J shed 6 bases, with 10 bases lying between them. CDR3 length: 11 amino acids. The CDR3, as DNA: TGTGCCAGCACCGACTCTCCCGAGCAGTACTTC. It encodes CASTDSPEQYF.

This clone has more than one count but fewer than ten. This sequence joins TRBV28 and TRBJ2-1; tentative D call: TRBD2 (5 bases). CDR1 and CDR2 (germline): MDHEN, SYDVKM. Trimming took 1 base from V and 3 from J, leaving 7 bases between them. There are 14 residues in the CDR3. CDR3 sequence: CASSLFGSYNEQFF. The CDR3 DNA reads TGTGCCAGCAGTTTATTTGGGAGCTACAATGAGCAGTTCTTC. The full variable domain, in which reference TRBV28 and TRBJ2-1 provide the parts outside the CDR3, is DVKVTQSSRYLVKRTGEKVFLECVQDMDHENMFWYRQDPGLGLRLIYFSYDVKMKEKGDIPEGYSVSREKKERFSLILESASTNQTSMYLCASSLFGSYNEQFFGPGTRLTVL.

The V gene is TRBV18, the J gene TRBJ2-1; 8 bases match TRBD2. Looked up from germline, CDR1 is KGHSH and CDR2 is LQKENI. The CDR3 runs 15 residues. V shed 4 bases, J shed 0 bases, and the junction held 2 bases outside the gene matches. CDR3 residues: CASSLAGSSYNEQFF. The CDR3 coding sequence is TGTGCCAGCTCACTAGCGGGGAGCTCCTACAATGAGCAGTTCTTC.

This clone was found a few times. V is TRBV28 and J is TRBJ1-2; no definite D call. Deletions cut 4 bases from V and 7 bases from J, with 7 bases between. The germline gives CDR1 MDHEN, CDR2 SYDVKM. This CDR3 region has 11 residues. The CDR3 bases are TGTGCCAGCAGTTCAAGGGTTGGCTACACCTTC. It encodes CASSSRVGYTF.

This clone turned up a few times. V and J are TRBV4-3 and TRBJ2-3; tentatively, D is TRBD1 (6 bases). The germline V and J ends were trimmed by 0 bases and 1 base, with 14 bases remaining between them. Germline lookup yields CDR1 LGHNA and CDR2 YSLEER. This CDR3 region has 17 residues. The CDR3 bases are TGCGCCAGCAGCCAAGAAGGGGGAAACAGAGGCACAGATACGCAGTATTTT. Protein: CASSQEGGNRGTDTQYF.

The chain couples TRBV6-5 to TRBJ1-1; TRBD1 agrees at 7 bases. CDR1 and CDR2 from the germline V gene are MNHEY and SVGAGI. The V segment lost 8 bases and the J segment 3 bases; nucleotides outside the gene matches: 9. CDR3 size: 14 residues. DNA for the CDR3: TGTGCCAGCGGAATGCAGGGGGGGTACACTGAAGCTTTCTTT. Translation: CASGMQGGYTEAFF.

This clone has only a few counts. The V and J genes are TRBV9 and TRBJ2-5; 8 nucleotides line up with TRBD2. Germline V gene lookup returns CDR1 SGDLS and CDR2 YYNGEE. The CDR3 is 15 residues long. V shed 2 bases, J shed 3 bases, and the junction held 6 bases outside the gene matches. The CDR3 nucleotides are TGTGCCAGCAGCGTCCCCCGCGGGGGGAAAGAGACCCAGTACTTC. It is translated as CASSVPRGGKETQYF.

This clone has more than one count but fewer than ten. Within the sample, other DNA sequences also encode this same CDR3. The V gene is TRBV7-2, the J gene TRBJ2-3, with D hard to call. Trimming removed 3 bases at V and 3 bases at J, with 7 bases between. The CDR3 is 13 amino acids. CDR1 and CDR2 from the germline V gene are SGHTA and FQGNSA. The CDR3 nucleotides are TGTGCCAGCAGCTTGGTAGAAACAGATACGCAGTATTTT. It specifies CASSLVETDTQYF.

The chain carries TRBV7-3 and TRBJ2-5; TRBD1 is a possible D gene (5 bases). This CDR3 spans 11 amino acids. V lost 8 bases and J 5 bases, leaving 9 bases between the germline ends. Germline V lookup: CDR1 SGHTA, CDR2 FQGTGA. Here the CDR3 DNA reads TGTGCCAGCGCAAGACAGGAGACCCAGTACTTC. It codes for CASARQETQYF.